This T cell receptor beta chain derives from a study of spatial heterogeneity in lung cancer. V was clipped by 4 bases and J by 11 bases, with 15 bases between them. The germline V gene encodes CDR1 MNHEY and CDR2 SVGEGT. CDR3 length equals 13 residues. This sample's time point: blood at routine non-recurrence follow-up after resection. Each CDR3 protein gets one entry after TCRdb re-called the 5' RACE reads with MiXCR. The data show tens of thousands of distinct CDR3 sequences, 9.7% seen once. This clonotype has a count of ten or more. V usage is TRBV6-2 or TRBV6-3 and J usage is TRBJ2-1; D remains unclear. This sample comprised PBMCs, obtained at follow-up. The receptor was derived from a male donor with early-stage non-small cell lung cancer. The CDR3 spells CASSLVSRSKQFF. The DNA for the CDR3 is TGTGCCAGCAGTTTAGTAAGCCGCAGTAAGCAGTTCTTC.